The 18 T cell receptor beta chains reported below all come from one sample, sequenced in a study of blood T cell repertoires in COVID-19. Assay used: immunoSEQ multiplex PCR; TCRdb lists only in-frame clones, some missing. Here the sample spans some 100,000 clones, about nine tenths being singletons. Sequenced material: peripheral blood. These receptors were obtained from a woman aged 70-85 years with acute or convalescent COVID-19.

This clone is a singleton in its sample. This rearrangement joins TRBV10-2 to TRBJ2-2; 9 bases map to TRBD2. This CDR3 region has 19 residues. The V gene's germline CDR1 is WSHSY and CDR2 SAAADI. With 10 bases clipped from V and 6 bases from J, the junction kept 24 bases outside the gene matches. Here the CDR3 reads CAIQTRRRGIAGEAGELFF. The CDR3 nucleotides read TGCGCCATCCAGACCCGCCGCCGTGGGATAGCGGGAGAGGCCGGGGAGCTGTTTTTT.

V and J are TRBV21-1 and TRBJ2-2; the table's D call of TRBD2 was not tested on the DNA. TRBV21-1 is described as a pseudogene. The CDR3 consists of 21 residues. The CDR3 region has the DNA TGTGCCAGCGGAGTGCCGGGACTAGCGGGGGCCCAACCTACGAACACCGGGGAGCTGTTTTTT. As protein: CASGVPGLAGAQPTNTGELFF.

The V gene is TRBV7-9, the J gene TRBJ2-2, with 14 positions matching TRBD2. Germline trimming cut 5 bases from V and 2 bases from J; bases unmatched to any gene: 10. Germline values: CDR1 SEHNR, CDR2 FQNEAQ (reference sequence). The CDR3 contains 19 residues. The CDR3 sequence: CASSTRLAGGPDNTGELFF. CDR3 nucleotides: TGTGCCAGCAGCACCAGACTAGCGGGAGGGCCTGATAACACCGGGGAGCTGTTTTTT.

This clone was seen a single time. This same CDR3 is encoded by further DNA sequences in the sample. The chain recombines TRBV2 with TRBJ1-1; D ambiguous. The CDR3 has 13 amino acids. The V end was cut by 4 bases, the J end by 0 bases, with 6 bases between. CDR1 is SNHLY and CDR2 is FYNNEI in the germline V gene. As DNA, the CDR3 is TGTGCCAGCAGTGGGGAGATGAACACTGAAGCTTTCTTT. It specifies CASSGEMNTEAFF.

The gene calls are TRBV7-7 and TRBJ2-3; 8 bases fit TRBD2. There are 15 residues in the CDR3. Germline V CDR1 and CDR2: SSHAT, FNYEAQ (reference sequence). Trimming cost V 2 bases and J 5 bases; bases outside gene matches: 6. In DNA, the CDR3 is TGTGCCAGCAGCTTATCGGGGGGGTCCCTAGATACGCAGTATTTT. Protein sequence: CASSLSGGSLDTQYF.

The chain couples TRBV19 to TRBJ2-6; TRBD2 matches 9 bases. The CDR3 totals 19 residues. The germline CDR1 and CDR2 sequences are LNHDA and SQIVND (reference sequence). Trimming took 3 bases from V and 0 from J; bases not matched to a gene: 9. This CDR3 is CASSIQGIAGASGANVLTF. CDR3 bases: TGTGCCAGTAGTATTCAGGGAATAGCGGGAGCCTCTGGGGCCAACGTCCTGACTTTC.

The chain combines TRBV2 with TRBJ2-5, with 14 nucleotides matching TRBD2. CDR1 SNHLY and CDR2 FYNNEI come from the germline V gene. With V trimmed by 6 bases and J by 5 bases, 8 bases remained unmatched. The CDR3 is 16 residues long. The chain's CDR3 is CASSRTSGGSRETQYF. CDR3 nucleotides: TGTGCCAGCAGCAGGACTAGCGGGGGGAGTCGGGAGACCCAGTACTTC.

This chain joins TRBV18 and TRBJ1-6; the D is unclear. V lost 3 bases, J lost 0 bases, and 9 bases lay in between. Germline values: CDR1 KGHSH, CDR2 LQKENI. The CDR3 covers 16 residues. The CDR3: CASSPVASSYNSPLHF. For the CDR3, the DNA is TGTGCCAGCTCACCGGTGGCAAGCTCCTATAATTCACCCCTCCACTTT.

V is TRBV15 and J is TRBJ1-2; D call uncertain. There are 13 residues in the CDR3. Trimming took 6 bases from V and 4 from J, leaving 12 bases between them. Germline CDR1 reads LNHNV; CDR2 reads YYDKDF (reference sequence). CDR3 protein: CATSPPSGYGYTF. For the CDR3, the DNA is TGTGCCACCAGTCCTCCATCCGGCTATGGCTACACCTTC. Full variable domain (rest looked up from reference TRBV15 and TRBJ1-2): DAMVIQNPRYQVTQFGKPVTLSCSQTLNHNVMYWYQQKSSQAPKLLFHYYDKDFNNEADTPDNFQSRRPNTSFCFLDIRSPGLGDTAMYLCATSPPSGYGYTFGSGTRLTVV.

The chain links TRBV3-1 (or the pseudogene TRBV3-2) to TRBJ1-1; TRBD1 matches at 8 bases. Germline V gives CDR1 LGHDT, CDR2 YNNKEL (reference sequence). Losses at the gene ends were 3 bases for V and 13 bases for J; bases not matched to a gene: 10. The CDR3 covers 13 residues. The CDR3 is CASSHERTGRVFF. DNA for the CDR3: TGTGCCAGCAGCCATGAAAGGACAGGGAGGGTTTTCTTT.

The V and J genes are TRBV5-4 and TRBJ1-4, with D possibly matching TRBD1 (6 bases). Germline assignment: CDR1 SGHNT and CDR2 YYREEE (reference sequence). With 3 bases removed from V and 3 bases from J, the gap between germline ends came to 9 bases. This CDR3 contains 14 residues. CDR3 coding DNA: TGTGCCAGCAGCTCACAGGGCCCTAATGAAAAACTGTTTTTT. This sequence encodes CASSSQGPNEKLFF.

This clone was picked up one time. The V call is TRBV6-5, the J call TRBJ1-5, with TRBD1 identical over 7 bases. The trim removed 8 bases at V and 0 bases at J, leaving 4 bases unmatched. CDR1 is MNHEY and CDR2 is SVGAGI in the germline V gene. The CDR3 contains 14 residues. The CDR3 DNA reads TGTGCCAGCGGGACAGCCCATAGCAATCAGCCCCAGCATTTT. This encodes CASGTAHSNQPQHF.

The chain couples TRBV7-8 to TRBJ1-4; D call uncertain. This CDR3 spans 13 amino acids. Germline values: CDR1 SGHVS, CDR2 FQNEAQ. Trimming took off 5 bases at V and 3 bases at J, with 7 bases between the two ends. CDR3 residues: CASSRAPNEKLFF. The CDR3 region has the DNA TGTGCCAGCAGCCGTGCGCCTAATGAAAAACTGTTTTTT.

This chain connects TRBV5-1 to TRBJ2-1; D gene uncertain. Germline assignment: CDR1 SGHRS and CDR2 YFSETQ. V was pared by 2 bases and J by 6 bases, with 15 bases between. CDR3 length: 15 amino acids. In DNA, the CDR3 is TGCGCCAGCAGCTTATCGCCGACTGCTTCCAATGAGCAGTTCTTC. This codes for CASSLSPTASNEQFF. The variable domain in full, with the rest retrieved from reference TRBV5-1 and TRBJ2-1, is KAGVTQTPRYLIKTRGQQVTLSCSPISGHRSVSWYQQTPGQGLQFLFEYFSETQRNKGNFPGRFSGRQFSNSRSEMNVSTLELGDSALYLCASSLSPTASNEQFFGPGTRLTVL.

The chain recombines TRBV5-1 with TRBJ1-2, with D perhaps matching TRBD1 (5 bases). V lost 0 bases to trimming and J lost 0 bases, with 15 bases between them. Germline V CDR1 and CDR2: SGHRS, YFSETQ. This CDR3 spans 17 amino acids. CDR3 coding DNA: TGCGCCAGCAGCTTGGGGGGCGGGACGGCCGCTAACTATGGCTACACCTTC. Its translation is CASSLGGGTAANYGYTF. Full variable domain (missing parts from reference TRBV5-1 and TRBJ1-2): KAGVTQTPRYLIKTRGQQVTLSCSPISGHRSVSWYQQTPGQGLQFLFEYFSETQRNKGNFPGRFSGRQFSNSRSEMNVSTLELGDSALYLCASSLGGGTAANYGYTFGSGTRLTVV.

This clone was observed a single time. The chain has TRBV7-9 and TRBJ2-1; 11 bases match TRBD2. Germline V gene data show CDR1 as SEHNR and CDR2 as FQNEAQ (reference sequence). V lost 7 bases and J lost 5; bases outside the gene matches: 4. This CDR3 has 14 residues. The CDR3 spells CASTRGLADNEQFF. CDR3 bases: TGTGCCAGCACCCGGGGACTAGCGGACAATGAGCAGTTCTTC.

The chain uses TRBV6-5 and TRBJ1-2; 12 bases are shared with TRBD1. Germline V gene data show CDR1 as MNHEY and CDR2 as SVGAGI. Losses at the gene ends were 6 bases for V and 4 bases for J; bases not matched to a gene: 0. This CDR3 has 13 amino acids. CDR3 loop: CASRGQGAYGYTF. The CDR3 bases are TGTGCCAGCAGGGGACAGGGGGCCTATGGCTACACCTTC.

This clone occurred once. The chain carries TRBV29-1 and TRBJ1-1; tentative D call: TRBD1 (6 bases). Germline V gene lookup returns CDR1 SQVTM and CDR2 ANQGSEA. This CDR3 contains 13 residues. Trimming cost V 4 bases and J 1 base, with 10 bases left between them. The chain's CDR3 is CSVARGGNTEAFF. The CDR3 DNA reads TGCAGCGTTGCCAGGGGTGGGAACACTGAAGCTTTCTTT.